Below, one T cell receptor (beta chain) is given with its context. The V and J ends lost 6 bases and 8 bases respectively, with 16 bases between them. The CDR3 runs to 13 residues. Germline-derived CDR1 and CDR2 are LNHDA and SQIVND (reference sequence). This sample is drawn from a study of blood T cells in healthy people across ages. Together with a sample-barcoded 5' primer, a J-beta primer mix was included in a second PCR lasting about 6 to 11 cycles. TCRdb re-derived calls from the 5' RACE reads in MiXCR, one entry per CDR3 protein. The table shows under 1,000,000 distinct CDR3 sequences, with roughly 40% occurring only once.

The rearrangement joins TRBV19 to TRBJ1-2; the D is unclear. This clonotype was obtained from a man aged 18 to 29 in good health. The sample comprised blood. The CDR3 loop reads CASSAVHREGYTF. The CDR3, as DNA: TGTGCCAGTAGCGCTGTCCATAGGGAGGGCTACACCTTC.